Reported below is one T cell receptor beta chain. CDR1 and CDR2 (germline): SGHTA, FQGNSA. V shed 6 bases and J shed 5 bases, with 14 bases lying between them. CDR3 length: 13 amino acids. Data came from immunoSEQ multiplex PCR; TCRdb stores just in-frame clones and leaves some out. This repertoire shows approximately 100,000 clones, 65% to 85% found once; its top ten account for around 5.8%. This record belongs to a study of PD-1 blockade in mismatch repair-deficient tumors. V usage is TRBV7-2 and J usage is TRBJ2-7, with D tentatively TRBD1 (5 bases). The TCR was taken from an adult with mismatch repair-deficient cancer. Material: peripheral blood, obtained roughly 36 weeks after starting pembrolizumab. The CDR3 here is CASRKPGSHEQYF. In nucleotides, the CDR3 is TGTGCCAGCAGAAAACCAGGGTCCCACGAGCAGTACTTC.